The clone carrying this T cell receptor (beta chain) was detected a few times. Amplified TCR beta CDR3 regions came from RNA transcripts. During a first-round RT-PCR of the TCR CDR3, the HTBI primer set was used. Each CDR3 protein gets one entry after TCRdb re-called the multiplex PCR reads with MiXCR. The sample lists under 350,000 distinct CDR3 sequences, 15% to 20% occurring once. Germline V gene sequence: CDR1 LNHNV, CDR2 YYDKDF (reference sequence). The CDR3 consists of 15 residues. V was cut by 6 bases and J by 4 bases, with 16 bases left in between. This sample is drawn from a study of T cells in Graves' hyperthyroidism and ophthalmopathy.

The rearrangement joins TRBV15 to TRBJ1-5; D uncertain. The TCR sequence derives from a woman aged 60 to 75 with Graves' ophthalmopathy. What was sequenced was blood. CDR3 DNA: TGTGCCACCAGTTGGGTCGGAGCCGCGAATCAGCCCCAGCATTTT. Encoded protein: CATSWVGAANQPQHF.